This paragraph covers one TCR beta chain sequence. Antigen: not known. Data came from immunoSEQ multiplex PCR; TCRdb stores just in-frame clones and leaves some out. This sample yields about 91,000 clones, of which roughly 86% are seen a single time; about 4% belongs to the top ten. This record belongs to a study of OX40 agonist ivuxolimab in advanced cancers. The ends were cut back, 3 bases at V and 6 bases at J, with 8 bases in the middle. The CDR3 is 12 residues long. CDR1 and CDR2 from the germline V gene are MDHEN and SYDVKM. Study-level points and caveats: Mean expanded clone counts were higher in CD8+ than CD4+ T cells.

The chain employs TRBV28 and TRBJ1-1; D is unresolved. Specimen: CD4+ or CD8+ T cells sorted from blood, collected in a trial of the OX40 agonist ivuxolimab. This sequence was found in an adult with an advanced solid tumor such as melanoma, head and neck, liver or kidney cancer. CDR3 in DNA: TGTGCCAGCAGTTTGGGTCGCTCTGAAGCTTTCTTT. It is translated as CASSLGRSEAFF.